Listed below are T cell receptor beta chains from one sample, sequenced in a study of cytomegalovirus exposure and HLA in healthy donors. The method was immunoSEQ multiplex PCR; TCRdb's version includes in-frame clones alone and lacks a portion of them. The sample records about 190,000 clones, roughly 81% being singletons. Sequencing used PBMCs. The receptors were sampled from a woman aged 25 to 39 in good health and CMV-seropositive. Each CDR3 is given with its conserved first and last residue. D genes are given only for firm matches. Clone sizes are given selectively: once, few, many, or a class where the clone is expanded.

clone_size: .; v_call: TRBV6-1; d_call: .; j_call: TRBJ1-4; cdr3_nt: TGTGCCAGCAGCGAGGGCGCAGAAAATGAAAAACTGTTTTTT; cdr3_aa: CASSEGAENEKLFF
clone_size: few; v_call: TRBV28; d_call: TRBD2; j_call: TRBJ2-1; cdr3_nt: TGTGCCACGTTGACTAGCGGGAGAGGCTACAATGAGCAGTTCTTC; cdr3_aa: CATLTSGRGYNEQFF
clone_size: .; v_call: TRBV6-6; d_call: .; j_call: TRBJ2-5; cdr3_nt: TGTGCCAGCAATGGCATACAAGAGACCCAGTACTTC; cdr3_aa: CASNGIQETQYF
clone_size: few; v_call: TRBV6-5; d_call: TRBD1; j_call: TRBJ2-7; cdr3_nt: TGTGCCAGCAGTTACTCGGCGAACAGGGGTAGGCAGTACTTC; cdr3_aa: CASSYSANRGRQYF
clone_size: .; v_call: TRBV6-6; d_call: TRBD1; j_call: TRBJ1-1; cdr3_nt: TGTGCCAGCAGTTCTCCTCGACAGGGTAGGAGGCCTGAAGCTTTCTTT; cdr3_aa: CASSSPRQGRRPEAFF
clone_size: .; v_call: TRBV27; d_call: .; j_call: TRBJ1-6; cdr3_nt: TGTGCCAGCACACCGGGCTCCTATAATTCACCCCTCCACTTT; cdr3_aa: CASTPGSYNSPLHF
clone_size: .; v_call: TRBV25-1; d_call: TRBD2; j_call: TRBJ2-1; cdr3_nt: TGTGCCAGCAGTGAATATAGCGGGAGCGGGCACAATGAGCAGTTCTTC; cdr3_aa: CASSEYSGSGHNEQFF
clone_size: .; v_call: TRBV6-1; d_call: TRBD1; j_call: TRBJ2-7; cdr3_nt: TGTGCCAGCAGTGTGTGGACAGGGGGCGCCGAGCAGTACTTC; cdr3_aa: CASSVWTGGAEQYF
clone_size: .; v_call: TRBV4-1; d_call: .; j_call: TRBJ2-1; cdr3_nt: TGCGCCAGCAGCCAAGGAGGGGGTGAGCAGTTCTTC; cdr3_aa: CASSQGGGEQFF
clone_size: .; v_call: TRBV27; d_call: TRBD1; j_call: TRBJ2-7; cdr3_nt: TGTGCCAGCAGTCTGACAGGGAGCCCCATCTACGAGCAGTACTTC; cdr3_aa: CASSLTGSPIYEQYF
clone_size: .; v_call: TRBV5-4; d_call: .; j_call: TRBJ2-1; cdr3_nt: TGTGCCAGCAGCCATTTGACAGACTACAATGAGCAGTTCTTC; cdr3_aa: CASSHLTDYNEQFF
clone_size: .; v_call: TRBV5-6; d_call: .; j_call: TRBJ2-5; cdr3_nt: TGTGCCAGCAGCTTGTACGACGGGGAGACCCAGTACTTC; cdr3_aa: CASSLYDGETQYF
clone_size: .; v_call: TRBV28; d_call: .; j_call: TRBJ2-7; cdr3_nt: TGTGCCAGCAGTCTACCACAGGGAGGGGAGCAGTACTTC; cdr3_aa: CASSLPQGGEQYF
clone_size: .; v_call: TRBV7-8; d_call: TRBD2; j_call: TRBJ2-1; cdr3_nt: TGTGCCAGCAGCCTGCGGGAGAGCCTCGGGGATGAGCAGTTCTTC; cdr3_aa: CASSLRESLGDEQFF
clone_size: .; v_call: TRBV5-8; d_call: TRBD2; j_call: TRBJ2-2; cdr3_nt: TGTGCCAGCAGCTCCCTAGCGGGAGGTGTTACCGGGGAGCTGTTTTTT; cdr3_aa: CASSSLAGGVTGELFF
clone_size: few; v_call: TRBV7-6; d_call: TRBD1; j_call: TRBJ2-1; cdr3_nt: TGTGCCAGCAGCTTAGAGGACAGGGGTAAAATCAATGAGCAGTTCTTC; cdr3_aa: CASSLEDRGKINEQFF
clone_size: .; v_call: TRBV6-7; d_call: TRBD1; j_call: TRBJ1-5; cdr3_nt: TGTGCCAGCAGGACTGGACAGGGGGCCCATCAGCCCCAGCATTTT; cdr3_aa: CASRTGQGAHQPQHF
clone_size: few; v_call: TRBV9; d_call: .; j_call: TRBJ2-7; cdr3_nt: TGTGCCAGCAGCGTAGCGGCCTACGAGCAGTACTTC; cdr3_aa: CASSVAAYEQYF
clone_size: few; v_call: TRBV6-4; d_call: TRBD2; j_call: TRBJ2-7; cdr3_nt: TGTGCCAGCAGTCCTACTAGCGGGAGTAACAACGAGCAGTACTTC; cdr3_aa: CASSPTSGSNNEQYF
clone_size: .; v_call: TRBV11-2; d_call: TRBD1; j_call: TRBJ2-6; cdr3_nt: TGTGCCAGCAGCGGGGGGACAGGGGCCTCTGGGGCCAACGTCCTGACTTTC; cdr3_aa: CASSGGTGASGANVLTF
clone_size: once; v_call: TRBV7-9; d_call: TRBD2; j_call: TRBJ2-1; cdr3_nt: TGTGCCAGCAGCTCCGCCGGGAGGTACAATGAGCAGTTCTTC; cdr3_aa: CASSSAGRYNEQFF
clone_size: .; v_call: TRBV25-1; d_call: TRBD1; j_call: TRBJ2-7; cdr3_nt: TGTGCCAGCAGTGAATCTGGGGGACAGCCCGCCTACGAGCAGTACTTC; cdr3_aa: CASSESGGQPAYEQYF
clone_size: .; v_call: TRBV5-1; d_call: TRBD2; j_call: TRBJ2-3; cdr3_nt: TGCGCCAGCAGCTTCATAGCGGGAGAGGGCACAGATACGCAGTATTTT; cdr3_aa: CASSFIAGEGTDTQYF
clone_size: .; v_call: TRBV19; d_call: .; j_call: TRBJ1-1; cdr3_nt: TGTGCCAGTAGTCTGGGAAGGGGTGGGAACACTGAAGCTTTCTTT; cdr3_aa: CASSLGRGGNTEAFF
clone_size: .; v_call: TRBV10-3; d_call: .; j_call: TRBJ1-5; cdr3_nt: TGTGCCATCAGTGCTCTTGGAGACAATCAGCCCCAGCATTTT; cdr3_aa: CAISALGDNQPQHF
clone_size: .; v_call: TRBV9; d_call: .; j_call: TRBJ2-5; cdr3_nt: TGTGCCAGCAGCTTGAGAGGTGGGGAGACCCAGTACTTC; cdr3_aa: CASSLRGGETQYF
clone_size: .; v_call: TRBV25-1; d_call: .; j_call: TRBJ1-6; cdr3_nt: TGTGCCAGCAGTGAACCAGGGGTTCCAAATTCACCCCTCCACTTT; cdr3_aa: CASSEPGVPNSPLHF
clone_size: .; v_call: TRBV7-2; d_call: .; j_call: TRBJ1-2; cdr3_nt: TGTGCCAGCAGGGGCGGACAAGCCTATGGCTACACCTTC; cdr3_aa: CASRGGQAYGYTF
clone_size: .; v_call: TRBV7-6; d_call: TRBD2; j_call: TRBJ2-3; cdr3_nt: TGTGCCAGCAGCTTAGGTTCAGCGGGAGCTGCAGATACGCAGTATTTT; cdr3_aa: CASSLGSAGAADTQYF
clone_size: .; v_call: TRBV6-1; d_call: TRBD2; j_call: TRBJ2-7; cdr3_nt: TGTGCCAGCAGTGCCTCTAGCGGGAGGCCGTACGAGCAGTACTTC; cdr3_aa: CASSASSGRPYEQYF
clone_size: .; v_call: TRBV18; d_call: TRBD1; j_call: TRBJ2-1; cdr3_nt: TGTGCCAGCTCAGCGGGACAGGGGGTTGAGCAGTTCTTC; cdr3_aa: CASSAGQGVEQFF
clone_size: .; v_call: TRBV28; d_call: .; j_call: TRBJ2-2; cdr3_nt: TGTGCCAGCAGTTTAGCCGTTAGGGGCACCGGGGAGCTGTTTTTT; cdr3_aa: CASSLAVRGTGELFF
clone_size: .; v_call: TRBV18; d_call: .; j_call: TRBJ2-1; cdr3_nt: TGTGCCAGCTCACCCGGCAGGACTAATGAGCGGTTCTTC; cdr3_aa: CASSPGRTNERFF
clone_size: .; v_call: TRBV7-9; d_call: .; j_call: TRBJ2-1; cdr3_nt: TGTGCCAGCAGCCCTTTCAGGGATGAGCAGTTCTTC; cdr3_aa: CASSPFRDEQFF
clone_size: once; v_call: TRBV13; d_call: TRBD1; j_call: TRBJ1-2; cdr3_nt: TGTGCCAGCAGCTTAGCAGGGGGTGGAGGCTACACCTTC; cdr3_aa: CASSLAGGGGYTF
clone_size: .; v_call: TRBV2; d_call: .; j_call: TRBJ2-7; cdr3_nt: TGTGCCAGCAGTGGCCGGGACAAGTCCTACGAGCAGTACTTC; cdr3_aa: CASSGRDKSYEQYF
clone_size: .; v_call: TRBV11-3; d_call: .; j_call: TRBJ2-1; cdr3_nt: TGTGCCAGCAGCCCCGCCCCCACAGGGTGGCAGTTCTTC; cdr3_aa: CASSPAPTGWQFF
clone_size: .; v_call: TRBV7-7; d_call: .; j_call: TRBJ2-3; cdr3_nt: TGTGCCAGCAGCAGCGGTACCCTCACAGATACGCAGTATTTT; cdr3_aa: CASSSGTLTDTQYF
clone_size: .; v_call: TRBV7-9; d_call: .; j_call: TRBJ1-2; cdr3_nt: TGTGCCAGCAGCTTCAACAGGGATGGCTACACCTTC; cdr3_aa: CASSFNRDGYTF
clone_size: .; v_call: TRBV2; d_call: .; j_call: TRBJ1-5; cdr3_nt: TGTGCCAGCAGGGACAGTTGGACGAATCAGCCCCAGCATTTT; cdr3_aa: CASRDSWTNQPQHF
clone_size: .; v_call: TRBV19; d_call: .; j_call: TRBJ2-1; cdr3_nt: TGTGCCAGTAGTATAGGTGAGTCCGAGCAGTTCTTC; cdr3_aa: CASSIGESEQFF
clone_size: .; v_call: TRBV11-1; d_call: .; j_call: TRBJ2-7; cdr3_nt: TGTGCCAGCAGCCTGGACGGGACTCTTCTGAACGAGCAGTACTTC; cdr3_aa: CASSLDGTLLNEQYF
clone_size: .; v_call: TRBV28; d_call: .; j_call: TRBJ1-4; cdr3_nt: TGTGCCAGCAGTCCACTAGCAGCAACTAATGAAAAACTGTTTTTT; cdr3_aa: CASSPLAATNEKLFF
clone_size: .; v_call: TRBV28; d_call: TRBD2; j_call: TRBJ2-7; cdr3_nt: TGTGCCAGCAGTTTCTCCGGGAGGTCCTCCTACGAGCAGTACTTC; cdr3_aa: CASSFSGRSSYEQYF
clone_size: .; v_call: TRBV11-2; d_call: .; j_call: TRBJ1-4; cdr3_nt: TGTGCCAGCAGCTTATCCAGGAATAATGAAAAACTGTTTTTT; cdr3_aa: CASSLSRNNEKLFF
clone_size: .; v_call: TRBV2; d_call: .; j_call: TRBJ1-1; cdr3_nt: TGTGCCAGCACTGACAGTATGAACACTGAAGCTTTCTTT; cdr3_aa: CASTDSMNTEAFF
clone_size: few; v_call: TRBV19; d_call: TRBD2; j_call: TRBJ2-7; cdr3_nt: TGTGCCAGTAGTCTCAGACTAGCGGGTACATCCGAGCAGTACTTC; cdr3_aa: CASSLRLAGTSEQYF
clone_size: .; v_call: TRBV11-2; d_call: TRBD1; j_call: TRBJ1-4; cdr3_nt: TGTGCCAGCAGCCCTGGACAGGGAATTGAAAAACTGTTTTTT; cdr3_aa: CASSPGQGIEKLFF
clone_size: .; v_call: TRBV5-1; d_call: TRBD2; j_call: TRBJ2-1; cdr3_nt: TGCGCCAGCAGCCAGGACGGACTAGTGAACAATGAGCAGTTCTTC; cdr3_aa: CASSQDGLVNNEQFF
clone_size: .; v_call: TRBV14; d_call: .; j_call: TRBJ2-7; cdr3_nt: TGTGCCAGCAGCCAAACGACAGTTTCCTACGAGCAGTACTTC; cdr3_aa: CASSQTTVSYEQYF
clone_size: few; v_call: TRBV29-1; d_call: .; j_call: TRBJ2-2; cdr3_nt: TGCAGCGTTGAAGGGGGCAGGGAGCTGTTTTTT; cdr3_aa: CSVEGGRELFF
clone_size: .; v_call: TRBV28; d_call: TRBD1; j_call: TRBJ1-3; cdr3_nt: TGTGCCAGCAGTTTAGGCGGGACAGGGGGTAACACCATATATTTT; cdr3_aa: CASSLGGTGGNTIYF
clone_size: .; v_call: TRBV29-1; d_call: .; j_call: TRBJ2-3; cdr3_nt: TGCAGCGGAGAGACAGCCCCGGATACGCAGTATTTT; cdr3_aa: CSGETAPDTQYF
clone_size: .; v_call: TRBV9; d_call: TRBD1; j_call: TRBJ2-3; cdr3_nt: TGTGCCAGCAGCGATAATCCCAGGGGGACCACAGATACGCAGTATTTT; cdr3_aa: CASSDNPRGTTDTQYF
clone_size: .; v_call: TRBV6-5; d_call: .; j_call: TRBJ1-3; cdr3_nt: TGTGCCAGCAGTTACTTCGGGGAATCCTCTGGAAACACCATATATTTT; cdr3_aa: CASSYFGESSGNTIYF
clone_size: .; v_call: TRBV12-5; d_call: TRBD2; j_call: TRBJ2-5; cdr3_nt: TGTGCTAGTGGTTTGGTATTAGCTAGCGGGGGGAAAGAGACCCAGTACTTC; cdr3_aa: CASGLVLASGGKETQYF
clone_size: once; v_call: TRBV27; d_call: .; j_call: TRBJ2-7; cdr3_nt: TGTGCCAGCAGTTCACTAGCCCACTACGAGCAGTACTTC; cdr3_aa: CASSSLAHYEQYF
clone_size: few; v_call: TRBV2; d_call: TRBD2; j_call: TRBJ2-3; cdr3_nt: TGTGCCACCCCTAGCGGTGGCACAGATACGCAGTATTTT; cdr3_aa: CATPSGGTDTQYF
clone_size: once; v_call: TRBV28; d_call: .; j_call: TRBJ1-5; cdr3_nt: TGTGCCAGCACCCTTTCGGGGGTCCCAGGGCCCCAGCATTTT; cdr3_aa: CASTLSGVPGPQHF
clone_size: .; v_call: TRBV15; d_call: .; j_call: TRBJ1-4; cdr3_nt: TGTGCCACCAGCAGACAGACAGCAACTAATGAAAAACTGTTTTTT; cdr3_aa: CATSRQTATNEKLFF